These 29 T cell receptor beta chains share one sample of origin, sequenced in a study of cytomegalovirus exposure and HLA in healthy donors. The PCR was carried out with 60 Vbeta primers and 13 Jbeta primers. Using immunoSEQ multiplex PCR, the repertoire was profiled, and TCRdb retains in-frame clones only, with some absent. The data show approximately 170,000 clones, roughly 80% seen once. Sequencing was done on a sample of PBMCs. These receptors came from a male donor in good health and CMV-seronegative.

The chain joins TRBV19 to TRBJ1-1, with D uncertain. This CDR3 is built from 15 residues. Germline lookup yields CDR1 LNHDA and CDR2 SQIVND (reference sequence). V was pared by 9 bases and J by 10 bases, with 27 bases between. CDR3 amino acids: CASRNQVDSRGVAFF. CDR3 DNA sequence: TGTGCCAGCCGAAATCAGGTGGACTCACGCGGCGTAGCTTTCTTT.

The V gene is TRBV2, the J gene TRBJ2-1, with 15 positions matching TRBD2. Germline V CDR1 and CDR2: SNHLY, FYNNEI. Trimming at V came to 6 bases and at J to 4 bases, leaving 13 bases not matched to a gene. This CDR3 is built from 19 residues. The CDR3: CASRGSPRTSGRGYNEQFF. As DNA, the CDR3 is TGTGCCAGCAGGGGGAGTCCACGGACTAGCGGGAGGGGTTACAATGAGCAGTTCTTC.

This clone was seen a handful of times. The DNA for the CDR3 is TGTGCCACCAGCAGAGCCCGGTCAGGGGACACTGAAGCTTTCTTT. Protein product: CATSRARSGDTEAFF. The V and J genes are TRBV15 and TRBJ1-1; D perhaps matches TRBD1 (6 bases). The V end lost 1 base, the J end lost 3 bases, and 12 bases lay between the germline ends. There are 15 residues in the CDR3. Germline V gene sequence: CDR1 LNHNV, CDR2 YYDKDF (reference sequence).

V gene TRBV25-1 combines with J gene TRBJ1-1; 7 bases fit TRBD1. With V trimmed by 4 bases and J by 1 base, 0 bases remained unmatched. CDR3 size: 13 residues. Germline CDR1 is MGHDK and CDR2 is SYGVNS. As DNA, the CDR3 is TGTGCCAGCAGTGGACAGGGGAACACTGAAGCTTTCTTT. Translation: CASSGQGNTEAFF.

This chain uses TRBV7-6 with TRBJ2-3, with 10 bases matching TRBD2. V was pared by 1 base and J by 4 bases, with 5 bases of the junction left unmatched. Looked up from germline, CDR1 is SGHVS and CDR2 is FNYEAQ. The CDR3 has 16 amino acids. Written as DNA, the CDR3 is TGTGCCAGCAGCTTAGAAATTAGCGGGGGGTCAGATACGCAGTATTTT. This gives the protein CASSLEISGGSDTQYF.

The V call is TRBV19, the J call TRBJ1-1; D not certain. This CDR3 contains 13 residues. CDR1 is LNHDA, CDR2 SQIVND, per germline (reference sequence). V was pared by 4 bases and J by 1 base, with 7 bases between. The CDR3 nucleotides are TGTGCCAGTAGTACATCCGGGAACACTGAAGCTTTCTTT. Translation: CASSTSGNTEAFF.

This chain uses TRBV25-1 with TRBJ2-2; TRBD1 is a possible D gene (6 bases). Trimming left V 4 bases short and J 6 bases short, with 15 bases between. In germline, CDR1 is MGHDK, CDR2 SYGVNS. The CDR3 extends over 15 amino acids. The CDR3 is CASSGYRVAAGELFF. In DNA, the CDR3 is TGTGCCAGCAGTGGATACAGGGTTGCCGCCGGGGAGCTGTTTTTT.

The chain couples TRBV6-5 to TRBJ1-2; 11 bases fit TRBD1. V gave up 8 bases and J gave up 8 bases; unmatched junction bases: 7. The CDR3 consists of 13 residues. From germline, CDR1 is MNHEY and CDR2 SVGAGI. In DNA form, the CDR3 reads TGTGCCAGCCCTGGACAGGGGGCGAAGGGCTACACCTTC. This encodes CASPGQGAKGYTF.

This clone was recorded a few times. The V call is TRBV6-1, the J call TRBJ1-5; D is perhaps TRBD1 (6 bases). CDR1 is MNHNS, CDR2 SASEGT, per germline. The CDR3 consists of 15 residues. V was clipped by 8 bases and J by 2 bases, with 16 bases between them. The CDR3 DNA sequence: TGTGCCAGCGACTACAGGGAGTTAGGCAATCAGCCCCAGCATTTT. This sequence encodes CASDYRELGNQPQHF.

This chain uses TRBV11-1 with TRBJ1-2, with a possible D match to TRBD1 (6 bases). The CDR3 spans 15 residues. The germline V gene encodes CDR1 SGHAT and CDR2 FQDESV (reference sequence). The V end was cut by 4 bases, the J end by 0 bases, with 12 bases between. The CDR3 DNA reads TGTGCCAGCAGCTCCCGGGACACAGCTAACTATGGCTACACCTTC. Protein: CASSSRDTANYGYTF.

This chain connects TRBV28 to TRBJ1-1; D remains unclear. The CDR3 totals 14 residues. V lost 6 bases and J lost 4, with 15 bases in between. Germline loops: CDR1 MDHEN, CDR2 SYDVKM. The chain's CDR3 is CASRGGVLGTEAFF. CDR3 bases: TGTGCCAGCAGGGGTGGAGTGCTGGGCACTGAAGCTTTCTTT. The full variable domain, with the rest looked up from reference TRBV28 and TRBJ1-1, is DVKVTQSSRYLVKRTGEKVFLECVQDMDHENMFWYRQDPGLGLRLIYFSYDVKMKEKGDIPEGYSVSREKKERFSLILESASTNQTSMYLCASRGGVLGTEAFFGQGTRLTVV.

The V and J genes are TRBV9 and TRBJ2-5, with 9 bases aligning to TRBD1. The germline gives CDR1 SGDLS, CDR2 YYNGEE. This CDR3 spans 16 amino acids. The J segment lost 5 bases and the V segment lost 0 bases, leaving 8 bases of the junction unmatched. CDR3 region: CASSVAPGQGLETQYF. CDR3 nucleotide sequence: TGTGCCAGCAGCGTAGCGCCGGGACAGGGTCTGGAGACCCAGTACTTC.

The chain couples TRBV5-4 to TRBJ2-5; tentative D call: TRBD1 (5 bases). Gene TRBJ2-7 matches the end of the DNA better, so the J call may be wrong. The CDR3 loop spans 16 amino acids. CDR1 is SGHNT and CDR2 is YYREEE in the germline V gene (reference sequence). This CDR3 is CASSATPGPGQTEQYF. The CDR3 DNA sequence: TGTGCCAGCAGCGCGACCCCGGGCCCAGGGCAAACCGAGCAGTACTTC.

The chain carries TRBV12-5 and TRBJ1-1; D gene unclear. The CDR3 contains 16 residues. The V gene's germline CDR1 is LGHNT and CDR2 FRNRAP. V was cut by 5 bases and J by 4 bases, with 20 bases left in between. The CDR3 DNA reads TGTGCTAGTGGTCGTCCGGGGTCAGAACGGGCCACTGAAGCTTTCTTT. Residues: CASGRPGSERATEAFF. Supplemented by reference TRBV12-5 and TRBJ1-1, the full variable domain reads DARVTQTPRHKVTEMGQEVTMRCQPILGHNTVFWYRQTMMQGLELLAYFRNRAPLDDSGMPKDRFSAEMPDATLATLKIQPSEPRDSAVYFCASGRPGSERATEAFFGQGTRLTVV.

The chain carries TRBV7-9 and TRBJ2-7; 9 bases fit TRBD1. Germline V gives CDR1 SEHNR, CDR2 FQNEAQ (reference sequence). J was trimmed by 0 bases and V by 4 bases; bases with no gene match: 4. This CDR3 comprises 15 residues. The CDR3 spells CASSSTGGSSYEQYF. The DNA of the CDR3 is TGTGCCAGCAGCTCCACAGGGGGCAGCTCCTACGAGCAGTACTTC.

V usage is TRBV29-1 and J usage is TRBJ2-7; no clear D gene. V lost 5 bases and J 2 bases, leaving 13 bases between the germline ends. Germline lookup yields CDR1 SQVTM and CDR2 ANQGSEA. The CDR3 contains 13 residues. The CDR3 region is CSVRLADTYEQYF. The CDR3 DNA follows: TGCAGCGTTCGATTGGCAGATACCTACGAGCAGTACTTC.

The table lists this clone with a count of one. The CDR3 DNA sequence: TGTGCCAGCAGCCTGGACAGGTTTTCCTACGAGCAGTACTTC. Protein sequence: CASSLDRFSYEQYF. The V and J genes are TRBV7-3 and TRBJ2-7; 7 bases are a match to TRBD1. This CDR3 has 14 residues. Per the germline V gene, CDR1 is SGHTA and CDR2 is FQGTGA. V lost 5 bases and J lost 1; bases outside the gene matches: 5.

The chain links TRBV4-1 to TRBJ2-7, with D maybe TRBD1 (5 bases). The CDR3 consists of 14 residues. Germline CDR1 and CDR2: MGHRA and YSYEKL. Trimming took off 7 bases at V and 3 bases at J, with 16 bases between the two ends. Here the CDR3 reads CASTRTLIHYEQYF. DNA for the CDR3: TGCGCCAGCACAAGGACACTTATCCACTACGAGCAGTACTTC.

This chain connects TRBV28 to TRBJ2-5; 9 bases agree with TRBD1. The end of the DNA is better explained by TRBJ2-7, so the J call may be wrong. The CDR3 loop spans 18 amino acids. CDR1 is MDHEN, CDR2 SYDVKM, per germline. The CDR3 protein is CASSDPGTGTFNSYEQYF. The CDR3 DNA follows: TGTGCCAGCAGTGATCCCGGGACAGGGACCTTTAACTCCTACGAGCAGTACTTC.

A single count supports this clone. This chain connects TRBV14 to TRBJ2-7; tentative D call: TRBD1 (6 bases). V shed 4 bases and J shed 6 bases, with 16 bases lying between them. The CDR3 extends over 14 amino acids. The V gene's germline CDR1 is SGHDN and CDR2 FVKESK. The CDR3 reads CASSPRQVFGEQYF. CDR3 nucleotide sequence: TGTGCCAGCAGCCCCAGACAGGTTTTTGGCGAGCAGTACTTC.

The J gene is TRBJ2-3, the V gene TRBV6-1, with 7 bases aligning to TRBD2. Trimming cost V 1 base and J 1 base; bases outside gene matches: 5. The V gene's germline CDR1 is MNHNS and CDR2 SASEGT. The CDR3 has 16 amino acids. CDR3 residues: CASSEGPGGRTDTQYF. The CDR3 DNA follows: TGTGCCAGCAGTGAAGGTCCGGGGGGACGCACAGATACGCAGTATTTT.

The gene calls are TRBV4-2 and TRBJ2-2, with D possibly being TRBD2 (5 bases). Per germline, CDR1 LGHNA and CDR2 YNFKEQ. This CDR3 is 17 amino acids long. Deletions cut 0 bases from V and 0 bases from J, with 11 bases between. CDR3 DNA: TGTGCCAGCAGCCAAGACCCGCCCGGGACGAACACCGGGGAGCTGTTTTTT. Encoded protein: CASSQDPPGTNTGELFF.

The chain carries TRBV30 and TRBJ1-2; possibly TRBD1 for D (5 bases). The germline gives CDR1 GTSNPN, CDR2 SVGIG (reference sequence). Trimming took 7 bases from V and 0 from J, leaving 12 bases between them. The CDR3 length is 13 residues. CDR3 DNA: TGTGCCTCCCCCAGGGACTCTAACTATGGCTACACCTTC. Translation: CASPRDSNYGYTF.

The genes are TRBV19 and TRBJ1-5; D is uncertain. Germline V gives CDR1 LNHDA, CDR2 SQIVND (reference sequence). The CDR3 is 15 amino acids. Trimming removed 7 bases from V and 0 bases from J, with 13 bases in between. The CDR3 DNA follows: TGTGCCAGTAATTACAGAGCAGATAGCAATCAGCCCCAGCATTTT. It translates to CASNYRADSNQPQHF.

This rearrangement joins TRBV19 to TRBJ1-1, with TRBD1 matching over 9 bases. In germline, CDR1 is LNHDA, CDR2 SQIVND (reference sequence). There are 13 residues in the CDR3. Trimming at V came to 10 bases and at J to 3 bases, leaving 6 bases not matched to a gene. CDR3 protein: CATGDRADTEAFF. Written as DNA, the CDR3 is TGTGCCACCGGGGACAGGGCTGACACTGAAGCTTTCTTT.

The chain has TRBV6-5 and TRBJ1-2; perhaps TRBD1 as D (6 bases). Germline assignment: CDR1 MNHEY and CDR2 SVGAGI. This CDR3 has 13 residues. V was shortened by 6 bases and J by 4 bases, with 12 bases between the two germline ends. The CDR3 loop is CASRQGLPYGYTF. CDR3 coding DNA: TGTGCCAGCAGGCAGGGGCTCCCCTATGGCTACACCTTC.

The chain recombines TRBV9 with TRBJ2-7, with 8 nucleotides matching TRBD1. CDR3 length: 12 residues. From germline, CDR1 is SGDLS and CDR2 YYNGEE. J was trimmed by 6 bases and V by 3 bases; bases with no gene match: 2. The CDR3 DNA reads as TGTGCCAGCAGCGCCGGACAGGGCGAGCAGTACTTC. Its protein is CASSAGQGEQYF.

This clone was counted only a few times. V is TRBV28 and J is TRBJ1-2; D call uncertain. Deletions cut 3 bases from V and 7 bases from J, with 15 bases between. Germline V CDR1 and CDR2: MDHEN, SYDVKM. CDR3 size: 14 residues. The DNA for the CDR3 is TGTGCCAGCAGTTTTCCTGGGAGGGTTGCTGGCTACACCTTC. Amino acid sequence: CASSFPGRVAGYTF.

The chain combines TRBV19 with TRBJ1-2; D is unresolved. Looked up from germline, CDR1 is LNHDA and CDR2 is SQIVND (reference sequence). V lost 6 bases and J lost 2, with 16 bases in between. The CDR3 runs to 15 residues. The CDR3 nucleotides read TGTGCCAGTAGATACAAGACACGGCCCAACTATGGCTACACCTTC. This sequence encodes CASRYKTRPNYGYTF. The complete variable domain, with remaining parts taken from reference TRBV19 and TRBJ1-2, reads DGGITQSPKYLFRKEGQNVTLSCEQNLNHDAMYWYRQDPGQGLRLIYYSQIVNDFQKGDIAEGYSVSREKKESFPLTVTSAQKNPTAFYLCASRYKTRPNYGYTFGSGTRLTVV.